This T cell receptor beta chain was captured in a study of shared clonotypes between healthy human individuals. In the study overall: A donor's plate count was three for CD4 naive and three for CD4 memory; CD8 naive had two and CD8 memory one.

Germline trimming cut 4 bases from V and 4 bases from J; bases unmatched to any gene: 5. The CDR3 runs 14 residues. Germline assignment: CDR1 MNHEY and CDR2 SVGAGI. The assay was immunoSEQ multiplex PCR, and TCRdb's table has in-frame clones only and misses some. The data show some 2.1 million clones, with approximately 95% seen just once and around 0.13% held by the top ten. The sample consisted of naive CD4+ T cells sorted from blood. As for subset: CD45RA+ positively selected. The TCR comes from a man between 18 and 35 years old in good health. This chain links TRBV6-5 with TRBJ1-2; 8 positions match TRBD1. CDR3: CASSSGDRIYGYTF. DNA of the CDR3: TGTGCCAGCAGTTCCGGGGACAGGATCTATGGCTACACCTTC.